This TCR beta chain was recorded in a study of cytotoxic CD8 clonotypes in ibrutinib-treated CLL. Here immunoSEQ multiplex PCR was the method, and the copy in TCRdb shows in-frame clones only, minus some. The sample yields approximately 160,000 clones, nearly 90% seen once. Remarks on this clone: Its specificity is unknown.

Study outcomes and limitations: Baseline clonality was higher than in age-matched healthy donors and moved in step with circulating CD8+ T-cell counts.

V dropped 3 bases and J dropped 4; count of bases not matched to a gene: 6. Germline CDR1 reads KGHSH; CDR2 reads LQKENI. The CDR3 is 15 amino acids. The receptor's source is a human donor with chronic lymphocytic leukemia. Here the sequenced sample was PBMCs, taken at disease progression, from a patient treated with ibrutinib. The rearrangement links TRBV18 to TRBJ1-2; TRBD1 matches 9 bases. The CDR3 reads CASSPRTGEVYGYTF. Written as DNA, the CDR3 is TGTGCCAGCTCACCGCGGACAGGGGAGGTCTATGGCTACACCTTC.